Presented here are 14 T cell receptor beta chains from one specimen sequenced in a study of CD8 T cells in ankylosing spondylitis (dated by TCRdb to the late 2010s). The method behind the library was 5' RACE. The sample was run on an Illumina HiSeq 2500. TCRdb took the public reads, trimmed them with fastp at Q25, ran MiXCR for clone calling and kept in-frame beta chains. Here each entry gathers all rows of one CDR3 protein and keeps the most common genes and DNA. This sample gives fewer than 250,000 distinct CDR3 sequences in total; more than 9% of them show up just once. 2% to 3% of the sample is held by the ten biggest clonotypes. The sample comprised blood, either unsorted or a sorted T cell fraction (not recorded which). All receptors derive from a male donor with ankylosing spondylitis or in good health (not recorded which).

This clonotype showed up many times. The chain uses TRBV29-1 and TRBJ2-5, with D maybe TRBD2 (6 bases). The CDR3 has 11 amino acids. Trimming cost V 8 bases and J 8 bases, with 15 bases left between them. Germline CDR1 is SQVTM and CDR2 is ANQGSEA. CDR3 DNA sequence: TGCAGCTTCGGGGGTCAGGCCACCCAGTACTTC. Residues: CSFGGQATQYF.

This clonotype was found many times. At one boundary the junction diverges from the germline segment, which might be a read error. This chain uses TRBV27 with TRBJ1-1; the match to TRBD1 covers 7 bases. Per the germline V gene, CDR1 is MNHEY and CDR2 is SMNVEV (reference sequence). This CDR3 has 14 amino acids. CDR3: CASSLAGGNTEAFF. CDR3 nucleotides: TGCGCCAGCAGCTTGGCAGGGGGGAACACTGAAGCTTTCTTT.

In this sample, this clonotype turned up many times. The chain combines TRBV24-1 with TRBJ2-3; D is ambiguous. The CDR3 consists of 14 residues. V lost 3 bases and J 1 base, leaving 7 bases between the germline ends. Germline V lookup: CDR1 KGHDR, CDR2 SFDVKD. CDR3 DNA sequence: TGTGCCACCAGTGATCCTAGGGGCACAGATACGCAGTATTTT. Protein: CATSDPRGTDTQYF.

This clonotype was seen ten or more times. The chain combines TRBV3-1 with TRBJ2-7; TRBD2 matches at 7 bases. Germline lookup yields CDR1 LGHDT and CDR2 YNNKEL (reference sequence). V trimming: 1 base; J trimming: 3 bases; junction bases outside the gene matches: 12. CDR3 length: 17 amino acids. CDR3 DNA sequence: TGTGCCAGCAGCCAAGGGGGGGGTGGACGGATGATCTACGAGCAGTACTTC. Its translation is CASSQGGGGRMIYEQYF.

The chain joins TRBV30 to TRBJ1-1; perhaps TRBD1 as D (6 bases). This CDR3 is 14 amino acids long. V shed 4 bases and J shed 3 bases, with 15 bases lying between them. The germline V gene has CDR1 GTSNPN and CDR2 SVGIG (reference sequence). CDR3 residues: CAWTPGGEDTEAFF. The DNA of the CDR3 is TGTGCCTGGACCCCCGGGGGCGAGGACACTGAAGCTTTCTTT.

This clonotype was counted between two and nine times. The CDR3 sequence is CASSLGLGAGTEAFF. Here the CDR3 DNA reads TGTGCCAGCAGCTTAGGTCTGGGGGCAGGGACTGAAGCTTTCTTT. The chain uses TRBV11-2 and TRBJ1-1; tentatively, D is TRBD1 (6 bases). Trimming took off 1 base at V and 5 bases at J, with 14 bases between the two ends. CDR1 is SGHAT, CDR2 FQNNGV, per germline. CDR3 length: 15 residues.

The V gene is TRBV30, the J gene TRBJ2-5; D call uncertain. This CDR3 contains 13 residues. The germline gives CDR1 GTSNPN, CDR2 SVGIG (reference sequence). V dropped 3 bases and J dropped 4 bases, with 12 bases sitting between them. DNA of the CDR3: TGTGCCTGGAGAGGGAAAGTAATAGAGACCCAGTACTTC. Amino acids: CAWRGKVIETQYF.

This clonotype was observed many times. This chain uses TRBV7-9 with TRBJ2-2; TRBD1 matches at 9 bases. V shed 10 bases, J shed 1 base, and the junction held 7 bases outside the gene matches. Germline values: CDR1 SEHNR, CDR2 FQNEAQ (reference sequence). This CDR3 is built from 15 residues. CDR3 protein: CAIAQGARNTGELFF. CDR3 nucleotides: TGTGCCATCGCACAGGGGGCGAGGAACACCGGGGAGCTGTTTTTT.

This clonotype was recorded at least ten times. The V gene is TRBV20-1, the J gene TRBJ1-5, with a weak D call TRBD1 (6 bases). Germline V lookup: CDR1 DFQATT, CDR2 SNEGSKA (reference sequence). The CDR3 runs to 17 residues. The V gene lost 0 bases and the J gene lost 1 base, with 16 bases spanning the gap. CDR3 nucleotide sequence: TGCAGTGCTAGAGAAGGGGGTCGGGGGGCGAGCAATCAGCCCCAGCATTTT. Translation: CSAREGGRGASNQPQHF.

Concerning this clonotype itself: This may come from a read error, since a much larger clone is one base off. This chain uses TRBV6-1 with TRBJ1-1, with a possible D match to TRBD1 (5 bases). The CDR3 consists of 14 residues. CDR1 is MNHNS and CDR2 is SASEGT in the germline V gene. The CDR3 region is CVSSEHGGKTEAFF. Written as DNA, the CDR3 is TGTGTCAGCAGTGAACACGGGGGGAAGACTGAAGCTTTCTTT.

Worth noting for this clonotype: A read error is possible here, since a much larger clone lies one base away. This sequence joins TRBV20-1 and TRBJ2-2; D is ambiguous. This CDR3 contains 11 residues. The V end lost 5 bases, the J end lost 0 bases, and 1 base lay between the germline ends. CDR1 and CDR2 from the germline V gene are DFQATT and SNEGSKA (reference sequence). CDR3 coding DNA: TGCAGTGCTGCGAACACCGGGGAGCTGTTTTTT. The encoded protein is CSAANTGELFF.

This rearrangement joins TRBV7-2 to TRBJ2-1; the match to TRBD2 covers 7 bases. The germline CDR1 and CDR2 sequences are SGHTA and FQGNSA. This CDR3 is built from 16 residues. V lost 5 bases to trimming and J lost 2 bases; unmatched junction nucleotides: 9. The CDR3 reads CASSPEVAGPYNEQFF. CDR3 nucleotide sequence: TGTGCCAGCAGCCCGGAGGTAGCGGGCCCCTACAATGAGCAGTTCTTC.

The chain is built from TRBV19 and TRBJ2-3, with D unresolved. The CDR3 has 16 amino acids. Germline V gene data show CDR1 as LNHDA and CDR2 as SQIVND (reference sequence). The germline V and J ends were trimmed by 5 bases and 3 bases, with 18 bases remaining between them. In DNA form, the CDR3 reads TGTGCCAGTAGTCTGACAACCCCACGAGGTACAGATACGCAGTATTTT. It specifies CASSLTTPRGTDTQYF.

The CDR3 sequence: CASSLGQGLGYTF. The CDR3 nucleotides are TGTGCCAGCAGCTTAGGACAGGGCCTAGGCTACACCTTC. The rearrangement uses TRBV7-9 and TRBJ1-2; TRBD1 agrees at 7 bases. V dropped 1 base and J dropped 8; count of bases not matched to a gene: 4. Germline V lookup: CDR1 SEHNR, CDR2 FQNEAQ (reference sequence). The CDR3 spans 13 residues.